These 12 T cell receptor beta chains originate from one sample sequenced in a study of beta chain features in type 1 diabetes. Every isolated RNA sample was fully reverse transcribed, so sequencing captured expressed TCRB transcripts. Data came from immunoSEQ multiplex PCR; TCRdb stores just in-frame clones and leaves some out. The table includes over 300,000 clones, less than 9.5% detected once. Sequencing was carried out using central memory CD4+ T cells from blood. These receptors came from a woman aged 18-35 years in good health.

The chain combines TRBV7-3 with TRBJ1-2; 7 positions match TRBD1. Germline CDR1 and CDR2: SGHTA and FQGTGA. The V and J ends lost 5 bases and 5 bases, in that order; junction bases with no gene match: 8. This CDR3 is built from 14 residues. This chain's CDR3 is CASSKTGAAYGYTF. As DNA, the CDR3 is TGTGCCAGCAGCAAAACAGGGGCCGCATATGGCTACACCTTC.

J is TRBJ1-5 and V is TRBV7-8; D is unresolved. CDR3 length: 18 amino acids. V lost 1 base and J lost 2, with 18 bases in between. Germline lookup yields CDR1 SGHVS and CDR2 FQNEAQ. The CDR3 sequence is CASSLVAGGQIGNQPQHF. The CDR3 coding sequence is TGTGCCAGCAGCTTAGTGGCCGGAGGCCAGATAGGCAATCAGCCCCAGCATTTT.

This clone occurred a few times. The chain combines TRBV5-5 with TRBJ2-1; possibly TRBD2 for D (5 bases). The CDR3 has 16 residues. Deletions cut 2 bases from V and 2 bases from J, with 14 bases between. Germline lookup yields CDR1 SGHKS and CDR2 YYEKEE (reference sequence). The DNA for the CDR3 is TGTGCCAGCAGCTTAACGAGCGGAGCTACCTACAATGAGCAGTTCTTC. Protein product: CASSLTSGATYNEQFF. Drawing the rest from reference TRBV5-5 and TRBJ2-1, the complete variable domain is DAGVTQSPTHLIKTRGQQVTLRCSPISGHKSVSWYQQVLGQGPQFIFQYYEKEERGRGNFPDRFSARQFPNYSSELNVNALLLGDSALYLCASSLTSGATYNEQFFGPGTRLTVL.

V is TRBV5-1 and J is TRBJ2-1; D unresolved. The CDR3 is 15 residues long. The germline CDR1 and CDR2 sequences are SGHRS and YFSETQ. The ends were cut back, 2 bases at V and 3 bases at J, with 12 bases in the middle. The CDR3 DNA reads as TGCGCCAGCAGCTTAGACGGAAACCTCTACAATGAGCAGTTCTTC. Translating gives CASSLDGNLYNEQFF.

This clone has just a few counts. This rearrangement joins TRBV6-5 to TRBJ2-7; D might be TRBD2 (6 bases). Germline-derived CDR1 and CDR2 are MNHEY and SVGAGI. The CDR3 is 14 amino acids. V dropped 0 bases and J dropped 10 bases, with 16 bases sitting between them. The CDR3 region is CASSYSLLGGTQYF. As DNA, the CDR3 is TGTGCCAGCAGTTACTCGCTCCTAGGAGGGACTCAGTACTTC.

Only a few counts were recorded for this clone. The chain links TRBV7-9 to TRBJ2-5, with no clear D. This CDR3 contains 16 residues. V was pared by 5 bases and J by 6 bases, with 22 bases between. Germline V gives CDR1 SEHNR, CDR2 FQNEAQ (reference sequence). CDR3 sequence reads: CASSLRLTQPGQTQYF. The CDR3 nucleotides are TGTGCCAGCAGCCTAAGACTGACCCAGCCGGGTCAGACCCAGTACTTC.

This clone was recorded many times. V gene TRBV18 combines with J gene TRBJ2-7, with 8 bases lining up with TRBD1. There are 16 residues in the CDR3. Germline values: CDR1 KGHSH, CDR2 LQKENI. The J segment lost 3 bases and the V segment lost 1 base, leaving 8 bases of the junction unmatched. The CDR3 bases are TGTGCCAGCTCACCACGACAGGGGCCGCAGGTCTACGAGCAGTACTTC. Translated: CASSPRQGPQVYEQYF.

The V gene is TRBV28, the J gene TRBJ1-3, with D maybe TRBD1 (5 bases). Trimming removed 4 bases at V and 5 bases at J, with 6 bases between. From germline, CDR1 is MDHEN and CDR2 SYDVKM. This CDR3 spans 12 amino acids. The CDR3 spells CASSWGRNTIYF. In DNA form, the CDR3 reads TGTGCCAGCAGTTGGGGGAGAAACACCATATATTTT.

In DNA form, the CDR3 reads TGCGCCAGCCCCGGGTCTAGCGACACCCGGACGGACAATGAGCAGTTCTTC. It specifies CASPGSSDTRTDNEQFF. V usage is TRBV23-1 and J usage is TRBJ2-1, with D perhaps matching TRBD2 (6 bases). Being an ORF, TRBV23-1 has a function that is uncertain. Between the trimmed V and J ends, which lost 8 bases and 5 bases, there was a span of 25 bases. The CDR3 runs to 17 residues.

This clone was counted ten times or more. This sequence joins TRBV18 and TRBJ2-7; 8 bases match TRBD2. The CDR3 contains 15 residues. From germline, CDR1 is KGHSH and CDR2 LQKENI. The V and J ends lost 0 bases and 6 bases, in that order; junction bases with no gene match: 7. The chain's CDR3 is CASSPPGLDRSEQYF. DNA for the CDR3: TGTGCCAGCTCACCACCGGGACTAGACAGGAGCGAGCAGTACTTC.

Ten or more counts support this clone. The CDR3 is CASSLVSLEQYF. CDR3 nucleotide sequence: TGTGCCAGCAGCTTAGTTTCCCTCGAGCAGTACTTC. The chain employs TRBV7-8 and TRBJ2-7; D is ambiguous. This CDR3 comprises 12 residues. CDR1 is SGHVS and CDR2 is FQNEAQ in the germline V gene. V gave up 1 base and J gave up 6 bases, with 7 bases separating them.

This clone was observed a handful of times. The rearrangement uses TRBV2 and TRBJ2-2; D not certain. Germline V lookup: CDR1 SNHLY, CDR2 FYNNEI. The V gene lost 1 base and the J gene lost 7 bases, with 10 bases spanning the gap. The CDR3 totals 14 residues. The CDR3 bases are TGTGCCAGCAGTGAAGTGGGGTCCCACGGGGAGCTGTTTTTT. Translating gives CASSEVGSHGELFF.